Given below is one TCR beta chain in context. Its antigen is unknown. Qualities for individual bases were not recorded, and no much larger clone is one base off. This specimen comes from a study of cytomegalovirus exposure and HLA in healthy donors (TCRdb year 2017). Broadly, across the study: According to a later analysis, one platform produced both the 100 to 150 validation repertoires and the 670 or so repertoires of the first cohort. A separate validation cohort of about 110 different subjects was used in addition to the approximately 700-subject first cohort. The study was designed to test whether signatures of past pathogen exposure could be identified by cataloging public T cell receptors. The study combined high-throughput TCR immunosequencing, statistical association of individual TCRs with disease status, and machine learning to predict cytomegalovirus infection status. Paper-wide results and their limitations: The study listed approximately 150 TCR beta chains as associated with cytomegalovirus. Three of the identified cytomegalovirus-associated TCR beta chains were confirmed in vitro to be specific for cytomegalovirus antigens. The validation cohort had no HLA typing available for a later analysis, so co-occurrence within that cohort was assessed over all 120 or so repertoires. The classifier was reported to diagnose cytomegalovirus status with high specificity and sensitivity in both the original cohort and the validation cohort. According to the authors, the approach could potentially be generalized to other disease states and immunological phenotypes. Across donors, most TCR sequences were observed very rarely, whereas some public TCRs were present in many individuals. In a later analysis, TCRs clustered in the first cohort were found to also tend to co-occur in the 110 or so validation repertoires, with 94% of cluster scores above 0.

The donors were included in the validation cohort of some 120 subjects, a group kept apart from the approximately 670-subject first cohort. V and J are truncated by 0 bases and 8 bases respectively, leaving an intervening sequence of 11 bases. CDR1 is given as MNHNY and CDR2 as SVGAGI, both from the germline V gene (reference sequence). The CDR3 runs 14 residues from the cysteine to the phenylalanine. The DNA shown is the 42-base CDR3, in frame from base 1. Receptors were amplified or captured by the immunoSEQ multiplex PCR assay. Per the original workflow: To diagnose cytomegalovirus status from the catalog of TCR beta chain sequences, a statistical classification framework was built. TCRdb stores this immuneACCESS table with in-frame sequences only. Part of the clones is absent; in the studies checked, under half of the shortfall reflects unresolved V genes, and no reason is known for the rest. V and J calls and clone size follow that table, whereas D and trimming were derived from the DNA. The sample records tens of thousands of clones, over 85% of which are singletons. Jointly, the top ten make up over 2% of the sample.

The chain is made from TRBV6-6 and TRBJ1-5, with the D segment identity uncertain. Specimen: PBMCs. This sequence originates from a woman between 18 and 29 years old in good health and CMV-seronegative. The CDR3 sequence is CASSYSAGSEPQHF. The sequenced DNA: TGTGCCAGCAGTTACTCGGCGGGGTCGGAGCCCCAGCATTTT.